A single sample is the source of the 9 T cell receptor beta chains below, sequenced in a study of blood T cell repertoires in COVID-19. TCRdb's table, derived via immunoSEQ multiplex PCR, lists solely in-frame clones and lacks some. The table records 150,000 to 250,000 clones, about 80% of them present only once. The sample was PBMCs or T cells enriched from blood (not recorded which). All receptors come from a man aged 40-55 years who had recovered from COVID-19.

This clone showed up just a few times. The chain is built from TRBV10-3 and TRBJ1-2; TRBD1 matches at 12 bases. After removal of 3 bases from V and 4 bases from J, the junction contained 6 bases not matched to a gene. The CDR3 spans 16 residues. Germline-derived CDR1 and CDR2 are ENHRY and SYGVKD. The CDR3 loop reads CAISEGTGGASYGYTF. In DNA form, the CDR3 reads TGTGCCATCAGTGAAGGGACAGGGGGCGCGAGCTATGGCTACACCTTC.

The J gene is TRBJ1-1, the V gene TRBV19; a weak D match, TRBD1 (5 bases). Deletions cut 1 base from V and 2 bases from J, with 14 bases between. CDR3 length: 16 residues. Germline V lookup: CDR1 LNHDA, CDR2 SQIVND (reference sequence). The DNA for the CDR3 is TGTGCCAGTAGTATAGCCCGGACAAGGTACAACACTGAAGCTTTCTTT. This encodes CASSIARTRYNTEAFF. The whole variable domain, filled in from reference TRBV19 and TRBJ1-1, reads DGGITQSPKYLFRKEGQNVTLSCEQNLNHDAMYWYRQDPGQGLRLIYYSQIVNDFQKGDIAEGYSVSREKKESFPLTVTSAQKNPTAFYLCASSIARTRYNTEAFFGQGTRLTVV.

The chain carries TRBV6-2 or TRBV6-3 and TRBJ1-1; D gene uncertain. Trimming removed 2 bases at V and 1 base at J, with 8 bases between. The CDR3 length is 14 residues. The germline V gene has CDR1 MNHEY and CDR2 SVGEGT. The CDR3 protein is CASSYGRSNTEAFF. The CDR3, as DNA: TGTGCCAGCAGTTACGGTCGGTCGAACACTGAAGCTTTCTTT.

The chain joins TRBV9 to TRBJ1-2, with no clear D. The germline CDR1 and CDR2 sequences are SGDLS and YYNGEE. V was trimmed by 3 bases and J by 3 bases, leaving 9 bases between them. The CDR3 has 13 amino acids. The DNA for the CDR3 is TGTGCCAGCAGCGGTGGCTCCGACTATGGCTACACCTTC. It codes for CASSGGSDYGYTF.

The chain carries TRBV7-2 and TRBJ2-1, with TRBD2 matching 8 bases. The germline CDR1 and CDR2 sequences are SGHTA and FQGNSA. The CDR3 covers 16 residues. J lost 1 base, V lost 2 bases, and 4 bases had no gene match. For the CDR3, the DNA is TGTGCCAGCAGCTTACGGGGGGGCAGGTCCTACAATGAGCAGTTCTTC. It encodes CASSLRGGRSYNEQFF.

In DNA, the CDR3 is TGTGCCAGCAGTGAATCCCCGAGGGGGCGTGCGGCTAATGAAAAACTGTTTTTT. It specifies CASSESPRGRAANEKLFF. V and J are TRBV2 and TRBJ1-4, with TRBD1 identical over 7 bases. The CDR3 runs 18 residues. V was clipped by 2 bases and J by 3 bases; unmatched bases: 12. Germline assignment: CDR1 SNHLY and CDR2 FYNNEI.

This rearrangement joins TRBV18 to TRBJ1-4; 7 bases align to TRBD1. CDR1 is KGHSH, CDR2 LQKENI, per germline. Trimming cost V 3 bases and J 7 bases; bases outside gene matches: 2. The CDR3 length is 13 residues. CDR3: CASSPAGGEKLFF. The CDR3 DNA reads TGTGCCAGCTCACCGGCAGGGGGTGAAAAACTGTTTTTT.

The V call is TRBV6-2 or TRBV6-3, the J call TRBJ1-6; the D is unclear. The CDR3 covers 16 residues. Germline assignment: CDR1 MNHEY and CDR2 SVGEGT. Between the trimmed V and J ends, which lost 6 bases and 0 bases, there was a span of 12 bases. CDR3 protein: CASSPSASSYNSPLHF. The DNA of the CDR3 is TGTGCCAGCAGCCCTAGCGCGAGCTCCTATAATTCACCCCTCCACTTT.

This clone occurred once. J is TRBJ1-2 and V is TRBV10-2; no reliable D call. Looked up from germline, CDR1 is WSHSY and CDR2 is SAAADI. V dropped 3 bases and J dropped 4 bases, with 9 bases sitting between them. The CDR3 has 13 amino acids. In DNA, the CDR3 is TGCGCCAGCAGTGATACAAACCTCTATGGCTACACCTTC. Residues: CASSDTNLYGYTF.